Below are 21 T cell receptor beta chains sequenced from a single sample in a study of T cells in Graves' hyperthyroidism and ophthalmopathy. The source material, RNA transcripts, was used to amplify TCR beta CDR3 regions. The primer set for the first-round RT-PCR of the TCR CDR3 was HTBI. Each CDR3 protein is one row after TCRdb ran MiXCR on the multiplex PCR reads. The table includes roughly 700,000 distinct CDR3 sequences, 17% detected once. The sample taken for sequencing was blood. These receptors were taken from a man aged 50-59 years with Graves' hyperthyroidism.

In this sample, this clonotype turned up many times. V and J are TRBV11-2 and TRBJ2-7, with D uncertain. Deletions cut 1 base from V and 2 bases from J, with 12 bases between. The CDR3 consists of 15 residues. Germline V gene data show CDR1 as SGHAT and CDR2 as FQNNGV. The CDR3 DNA follows: TGTGCCAGCAGCTTAGTTATTACGGTGACCTACGAGCAGTACTTC. Its protein is CASSLVITVTYEQYF.

In this sample, this clonotype turned up a few times. The chain has TRBV4-3 and TRBJ2-2; possible D gene TRBD1, 7 bases. CDR1 is LGHNA, CDR2 YSLEER, per germline. The CDR3 is made up of 16 amino acids. The V end lost 1 base, the J end lost 7 bases, and 16 bases lay between the germline ends. This CDR3 reads CASSQVFRGASGELFF. DNA for the CDR3: TGCGCCAGCAGCCAAGTTTTCAGGGGGGCTAGCGGGGAGCTGTTTTTT.

The chain joins TRBV4-1 to TRBJ1-5; D not certain. The V gene lost 1 base and the J gene lost 7 bases, with 11 bases spanning the gap. Germline CDR1 MGHRA, CDR2 YSYEKL. The CDR3 runs 14 residues. CDR3 residues: CASSQVRGSQPQHF. The CDR3 DNA follows: TGCGCCAGCAGCCAAGTCCGCGGGTCCCAGCCCCAGCATTTT.

In its sample, this clonotype was seen a few times. CDR3 coding DNA: TGTGCCAGCAGCCCCCAAGGCGGGAGTTCCTACAATGAGCAGTTCTTC. Residues: CASSPQGGSSYNEQFF. The V call is TRBV7-9, the J call TRBJ2-1; 7 bases map to TRBD2. The V gene end was trimmed by 5 bases and the J gene end by 1 base; junction bases not matched to a gene: 8. This CDR3 contains 16 residues. Germline CDR1 SEHNR, CDR2 FQNEAQ (reference sequence). Using reference TRBV7-9 and TRBJ2-1 for the parts outside the CDR3, the full variable domain is DTGVSQNPRHKITKRGQNVTFRCDPISEHNRLYWYRQTLGQGPEFLTYFQNEAQLEKSRLLSDRFSAERPKGSFSTLEIQRTEQGDSAMYLCASSPQGGSSYNEQFFGPGTRLTVL.

This rearrangement joins TRBV7-6 to TRBJ1-2, with TRBD1 matching over 7 bases. V shed 1 base and J 8 bases; nucleotides not matched to a gene: 7. This CDR3 is built from 14 residues. Germline V gene lookup returns CDR1 SGHVS and CDR2 FNYEAQ. The CDR3 bases are TGTGCCAGCAGCTTAGGGCAGGGGGAAGGAGGCTACACCTTC. Residues: CASSLGQGEGGYTF.

The V call is TRBV10-1, the J call TRBJ1-6, with 10 bases matching TRBD1. The CDR3 covers 15 residues. Germline lookup yields CDR1 WNHNN and CDR2 SYGVQD (reference sequence). V lost 10 bases to trimming and J lost 6 bases; unmatched junction nucleotides: 9. CDR3 nucleotides: TGCGCCATCGCCGACAGGGGGCTTGGTAATTCACCCCTCCACTTT. Its translation: CAIADRGLGNSPLHF.

This clonotype was counted at least ten times. V and J are TRBV27 and TRBJ1-5; weak D call: TRBD1 (6 bases). The CDR3 sequence is 17 residues long. Per the germline V gene, CDR1 is MNHEY and CDR2 is SMNVEV (reference sequence). V dropped 3 bases and J dropped 1 base, with 16 bases sitting between them. The CDR3 coding sequence is TGTGCCAGCAGTTTGATGAACACAGGGTTGAGCAATCAGCCCCAGCATTTT. Its protein is CASSLMNTGLSNQPQHF.

This clonotype was found many times. This chain joins TRBV11-2 and TRBJ1-5; D remains ambiguous. Trimming pared 8 bases from V and 3 bases from J, leaving 11 bases between. Germline V gene lookup returns CDR1 SGHAT and CDR2 FQNNGV. The CDR3 length is 13 residues. CDR3 in amino acids: CASGGGLNQPQHF. The CDR3 DNA reads as TGTGCCAGCGGAGGAGGGCTCAATCAGCCCCAGCATTTT.

Ten or more counts support this clonotype. The junction differs from germline at one of its ends, possibly a read error. The J gene is TRBJ2-7, the V gene TRBV19; 8 bases agree with TRBD2. Per the germline V gene, CDR1 is LNHDA and CDR2 is SQIVND (reference sequence). The CDR3 extends over 13 amino acids. CDR3 protein: CASSTGTSYEQYF. CDR3 DNA sequence: TGTGCCAGCAGTACCGGGACTAGCTACGAGCAGTACTTC.

The chain carries TRBV19 and TRBJ2-5; TRBD1 aligns across 7 bases. This CDR3 spans 14 amino acids. Trimming cost V 4 bases and J 5 bases; bases outside gene matches: 7. CDR1 is LNHDA and CDR2 is SQIVND in the germline V gene (reference sequence). In DNA form, the CDR3 reads TGTGCCAGTAGTAGAGACCCGACAGGGGAGACCCAGTACTTC. Translating gives CASSRDPTGETQYF. The whole variable domain, remainder taken from reference TRBV19 and TRBJ2-5, is DGGITQSPKYLFRKEGQNVTLSCEQNLNHDAMYWYRQDPGQGLRLIYYSQIVNDFQKGDIAEGYSVSREKKESFPLTVTSAQKNPTAFYLCASSRDPTGETQYFGPGTRLLVL.

In this sample, this clonotype turned up many times. This sequence joins TRBV7-9 and TRBJ2-1, with 12 bases identical to TRBD2. CDR3 length: 16 amino acids. Germline CDR1 SEHNR, CDR2 FQNEAQ (reference sequence). Trimming at V came to 0 bases and at J to 4 bases, leaving 1 base not matched to a gene. CDR3 sequence: CASSLATSGRYNEQFF. The CDR3 coding sequence is TGTGCCAGCAGCTTAGCCACTAGCGGGAGGTACAATGAGCAGTTCTTC.

The sample holds a few counts of this clonotype. The V gene is TRBV12-5, the J gene TRBJ2-3, with D possibly matching TRBD2 (6 bases). From germline, CDR1 is LGHNT and CDR2 FRNRAP. V dropped 5 bases and J dropped 0 bases, with 9 bases sitting between them. The CDR3 spans 14 residues. CDR3 in DNA: TGTGCTAGTGGTAGCGGGCCTAGCACAGATACGCAGTATTTT. Amino acid sequence: CASGSGPSTDTQYF. The entire variable domain, with the rest obtained from reference TRBV12-5 and TRBJ2-3, is as follows: DARVTQTPRHKVTEMGQEVTMRCQPILGHNTVFWYRQTMMQGLELLAYFRNRAPLDDSGMPKDRFSAEMPDATLATLKIQPSEPRDSAVYFCASGSGPSTDTQYFGPGTRLTVL.

As concerns this clonotype: A much larger clone differs by one base, so this may be a read error. The chain links TRBV6-1 to TRBJ2-7; 8 bases match TRBD1. Per the germline V gene, CDR1 is MNHNS and CDR2 is SASEGT. This CDR3 comprises 14 residues. The ends lost 6 bases at V and 5 bases at J; junction bases unmatched: 9. This CDR3 reads CASRVRTGYDEQYF. The CDR3 DNA sequence: TGTGCCAGCAGGGTAAGGACAGGGTACGACGAGCAGTACTTC.

Notes on this clonotype: A read error may explain this, as a much larger clone is one base away. The J gene is TRBJ1-1, the V gene TRBV12-5; 8 bases agree with TRBD1. The CDR3 is made up of 16 amino acids. Per germline, CDR1 LGHNT and CDR2 FRNRAP. The CDR3 DNA sequence: TGTGCTAGTGGTTTGCACAGGGGGATGGGGTACACTCAAGCTTTCTTT. It yields the protein CASGLHRGMGYTQAFF.

This clonotype was counted many times. This rearrangement joins TRBV11-2 to TRBJ2-1, with 8 nucleotides matching TRBD1. This CDR3 comprises 15 residues. Trimming removed 5 bases from V and 6 bases from J; junction bases left unmatched: 9. Germline V gene data show CDR1 as SGHAT and CDR2 as FQNNGV. The CDR3 protein is CASSPPARGRNEQFF. The CDR3 DNA reads as TGTGCCAGCAGCCCCCCGGCCAGGGGGCGCAATGAGCAGTTCTTC.

This clonotype was found many times. The genes are TRBV27 and TRBJ1-1, with 8 positions matching TRBD1. The CDR3 is 13 residues long. The J segment lost 11 bases and the V segment lost 5 bases, leaving 10 bases of the junction unmatched. Germline loops: CDR1 MNHEY, CDR2 SMNVEV (reference sequence). The chain's CDR3 is CASSTPTGDAAFF. CDR3 coding DNA: TGTGCCAGCAGTACCCCGACAGGGGACGCGGCTTTCTTT.

The chain employs TRBV6-1 and TRBJ2-3; D not certain. V was trimmed by 6 bases and J by 0 bases, leaving 13 bases between them. Germline assignment: CDR1 MNHNS and CDR2 SASEGT. The CDR3 covers 15 residues. The CDR3 DNA sequence: TGTGCCAGCAGCCCGCAGGCGATTAGCACAGATACGCAGTATTTT. Translated: CASSPQAISTDTQYF.

The V call is TRBV20-1, the J call TRBJ2-2, with D maybe TRBD1 (6 bases). This CDR3 region has 16 residues. The germline V gene encodes CDR1 DFQATT and CDR2 SNEGSKA (reference sequence). V lost 3 bases and J lost 3, with 17 bases in between. Here the CDR3 DNA reads TGCAGTGCTAGGTCAGGGGCGAGTTATTACACCGGGGAGCTGTTTTTT. Protein sequence: CSARSGASYYTGELFF.

This clonotype showed up many times. The V gene is TRBV27, the J gene TRBJ1-1; 10 bases line up with TRBD1. This CDR3 is built from 14 residues. CDR1 MNHEY and CDR2 SMNVEV come from the germline V gene (reference sequence). With V trimmed by 6 bases and J by 4 bases, 5 bases remained unmatched. The CDR3 spells CASSWRTGGTEAFF. CDR3 sequence (DNA): TGTGCCAGCAGCTGGAGGACAGGGGGCACTGAAGCTTTCTTT.

Worth noting for this clonotype: A much larger clone differs by one base, so this may be a read error. The chain couples TRBV28 to TRBJ1-5; 9 nucleotides line up with TRBD1. The germline CDR1 and CDR2 sequences are MDHEN and SYDVKM. This CDR3 has 15 amino acids. V shed 6 bases, J shed 6 bases, and the junction held 9 bases outside the gene matches. Written as DNA, the CDR3 is TGTGCCAGCAGCGGGACAGGGTCATCCACTCAGCCCCAGCATTTT. It specifies CASSGTGSSTQPQHF.

This chain connects TRBV27 to TRBJ2-2; TRBD1 agrees at 7 bases. The germline V gene encodes CDR1 MNHEY and CDR2 SMNVEV (reference sequence). The CDR3 is 18 residues long. J gave up 12 bases and V 2 bases, and 21 bases lay outside the gene matches. This CDR3 is CASSLIFELRQGKEKLFF. CDR3 nucleotides: TGTGCCAGCAGTTTAATCTTCGAGCTCCGACAGGGAAAGGAGAAGCTGTTTTTT.